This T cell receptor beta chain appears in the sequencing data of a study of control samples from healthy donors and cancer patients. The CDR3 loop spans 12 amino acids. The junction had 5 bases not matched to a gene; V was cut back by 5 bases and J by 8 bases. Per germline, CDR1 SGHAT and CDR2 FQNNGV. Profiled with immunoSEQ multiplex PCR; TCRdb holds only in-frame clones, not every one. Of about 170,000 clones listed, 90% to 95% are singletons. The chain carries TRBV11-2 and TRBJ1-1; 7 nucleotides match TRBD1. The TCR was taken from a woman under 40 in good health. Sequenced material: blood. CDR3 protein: CASSTATGEAFF. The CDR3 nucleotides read TGTGCCAGCAGCACGGCGACAGGGGAAGCTTTCTTT.